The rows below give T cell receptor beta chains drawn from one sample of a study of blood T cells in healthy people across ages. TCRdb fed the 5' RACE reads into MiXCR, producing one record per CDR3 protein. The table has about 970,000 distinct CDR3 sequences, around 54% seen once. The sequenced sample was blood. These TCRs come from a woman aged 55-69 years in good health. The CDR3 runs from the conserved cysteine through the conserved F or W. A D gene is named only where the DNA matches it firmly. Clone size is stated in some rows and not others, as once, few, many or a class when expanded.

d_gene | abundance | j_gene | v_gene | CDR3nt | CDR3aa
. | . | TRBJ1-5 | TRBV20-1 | TGCAGTGCTAGGTTTCTGGGTTCGGGCAATCAGCCCCAGCATTTT | CSARFLGSGNQPQHF
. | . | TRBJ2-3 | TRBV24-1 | TGTGCCACCAGTGATTGGAGGGGCACCTCCACAGATACGCAGTATTTT | CATSDWRGTSTDTQYF
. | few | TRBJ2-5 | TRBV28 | TGTGCCAGCAGTCGTGAGGTAGAGACCCAGTACTTC | CASSREVETQYF
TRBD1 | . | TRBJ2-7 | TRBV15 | TGTGCCACCAGTAGGGACAGGGCCTTATACGAGCAGTACTTC | CATSRDRALYEQYF
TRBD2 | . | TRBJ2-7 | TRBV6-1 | TGTGCCAGCAGAGCGGCGGGGGCCTACGAGCAGTACTTC | CASRAAGAYEQYF
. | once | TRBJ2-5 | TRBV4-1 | TGCGCCAGCAGCCAAGGCTTGCGAAGAAGTGGGAATCGAGAGCAGTACTTC | CASSQGLRRSGNREQYF
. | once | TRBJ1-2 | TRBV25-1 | TGTGCCAGCAGTGAGGCAGGCTCCGGCTACACCTTC | CASSEAGSGYTF
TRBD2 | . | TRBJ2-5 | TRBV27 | TGTGCCAGCAGTAAACTATCCGGGACTACCTTTTACAATGAGCAGTACTTC | CASSKLSGTTFYNEQYF
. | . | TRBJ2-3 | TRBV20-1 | TGCAGTGCTAGACTCCTCGCCAGTGTAGATACGCAGTATTTT | CSARLLASVDTQYF
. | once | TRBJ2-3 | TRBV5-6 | TGTGCCAGCAGCCCCGGACTAACTAGCACAGATACGCAGTATTTT | CASSPGLTSTDTQYF
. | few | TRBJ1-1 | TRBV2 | TGTGCCAGCAGTGATCAGGGTCGAGCGACTGAAGCTTTCTTT | CASSDQGRATEAFF